Listed below are T cell receptor beta chains from one sample, sequenced in a study of Ad26.COV2.S vaccination and SARS-CoV-2 variants. TCRdb's table, derived via immunoSEQ multiplex PCR, lists solely in-frame clones and lacks some. The sample includes hundreds of thousands of clones, around 92% of them seen just once. Sample: peripheral blood, taken in a trial of Ad26.COV2.S vaccine versus placebo. The receptors stem from a person between 18 and 65 years old who received the Ad26.COV2.S COVID-19 vaccine or a placebo. Each CDR3 is given with its conserved first and last residue. Fields, in order: clone size, V gene, J gene, D gene, CDR3 protein, CDR3 DNA. The D gene is left open where the match is weak. The size field is filled for only some rows; it gives once, few, many or a size class.

size: NA; V: TRBV4-2; J: TRBJ2-1; D: NA; CDR3: CASSQDARNNEQFF; DNA: TGTGCCAGCAGCCAAGACGCAAGAAACAATGAGCAGTTCTTC
size: once; V: TRBV6-5; J: TRBJ2-3; D: NA; CDR3: CASSRTLGADTQYF; DNA: TGTGCCAGCAGCCGCACCCTAGGCGCAGATACGCAGTATTTT
size: NA; V: TRBV7-6; J: TRBJ2-3; D: NA; CDR3: CASSSRGSTDTQYF; DNA: TGTGCCAGCAGCTCTCGGGGTAGCACAGATACGCAGTATTTT
size: NA; V: TRBV18; J: TRBJ1-4; D: NA; CDR3: CASSPGGEKLFF; DNA: TGTGCCAGCTCACCAGGAGGGGAAAAACTGTTTTTT
size: once; V: TRBV9; J: TRBJ1-2; D: NA; CDR3: CASSVEYRARDGYTF; DNA: TGTGCCAGCAGCGTAGAGTACAGGGCCAGGGATGGCTACACCTTC
size: NA; V: TRBV5-6; J: TRBJ2-1; D: NA; CDR3: CASSLRYWVTGEQFF; DNA: TGTGCCAGCAGCTTGCGTTATTGGGTCACAGGTGAGCAGTTCTTC
size: NA; V: TRBV4-3; J: TRBJ2-3; D: NA; CDR3: CASSQGWVTSTDTQYF; DNA: TGCGCCAGCAGCCAAGGGTGGGTAACTAGCACAGATACGCAGTATTTT
size: NA; V: TRBV19; J: TRBJ2-1; D: TRBD2; CDR3: CASTPGREEGNEQFF; DNA: TGTGCCAGTACCCCCGGGCGGGAGGAGGGAAATGAGCAGTTCTTC
size: NA; V: TRBV10-3; J: TRBJ2-3; D: NA; CDR3: CAIGPRDTQYF; DNA: TGTGCCATCGGCCCCAGGGATACGCAGTATTTT
size: NA; V: TRBV5-6; J: TRBJ1-1; D: NA; CDR3: CASSLAGRSTEAFF; DNA: TGTGCCAGCAGCTTGGCAGGGAGGAGTACTGAAGCTTTCTTT
size: NA; V: TRBV12-5; J: TRBJ2-7; D: NA; CDR3: CASGSVGNEQYF; DNA: TGTGCTAGTGGGAGTGTGGGGAACGAGCAGTACTTC
size: NA; V: TRBV5-5; J: TRBJ2-7; D: NA; CDR3: CASSLEVGQYYEQYF; DNA: TGTGCCAGCAGCTTGGAAGTCGGACAGTACTACGAGCAGTACTTC
size: NA; V: TRBV7-2; J: TRBJ2-7; D: TRBD1; CDR3: CASSFRQGLSGEQYF; DNA: TGTGCCAGCAGCTTCAGACAGGGGCTGTCCGGCGAGCAGTACTTC
size: NA; V: TRBV5-6; J: TRBJ1-2; D: NA; CDR3: CASSLAGGGYTF; DNA: TGTGCCAGCAGCTTGGCGGGAGGGGGCTACACCTTC
size: NA; V: TRBV19; J: TRBJ2-7; D: NA; CDR3: CASSILSGGAYEQYF; DNA: TGTGCCAGTAGTATCCTTTCGGGGGGCGCCTACGAGCAGTACTTC
size: NA; V: TRBV27; J: TRBJ2-1; D: TRBD2; CDR3: CASSLTSGSSYNEQFF; DNA: TGTGCCAGCAGTTTAACGAGCGGGAGCTCCTACAATGAGCAGTTCTTC
size: NA; V: TRBV29-1; J: TRBJ1-4; D: NA; CDR3: CSVDGQGDRELFF; DNA: TGCAGCGTTGACGGCCAGGGCGATCGAGAACTGTTTTTT
size: NA; V: TRBV7-9; J: TRBJ1-5; D: NA; CDR3: CASSLGVGGEGNQPQHF; DNA: TGTGCCAGCAGCTTAGGGGTGGGGGGCGAGGGCAATCAGCCCCAGCATTTT
size: NA; V: TRBV10-1; J: TRBJ1-1; D: NA; CDR3: CASSATEITEAFF; DNA: TGCGCCAGCAGTGCCACGGAAATTACTGAAGCTTTCTTT
size: NA; V: TRBV24-1; J: TRBJ2-3; D: NA; CDR3: CATSGGSDTQYF; DNA: TGTGCCACCAGCGGGGGTTCAGATACGCAGTATTTT
size: NA; V: TRBV30; J: TRBJ2-7; D: NA; CDR3: CAWRPAPSYEQYF; DNA: TGTGCCTGGAGGCCCGCCCCTTCCTACGAGCAGTACTTC
size: NA; V: TRBV12-3/TRBV12-4; J: TRBJ1-5; D: NA; CDR3: CASSFGEGQPQHF; DNA: TGTGCCAGCAGTTTCGGCGAAGGACAGCCCCAGCATTTT
size: NA; V: TRBV19; J: TRBJ1-2; D: NA; CDR3: CASSATQDNYGYTF; DNA: TGTGCCAGTAGTGCAACACAGGATAACTATGGCTACACCTTC
size: NA; V: TRBV19; J: TRBJ2-2; D: TRBD1; CDR3: CASSIGGGHTGELFF; DNA: TGTGCCAGTAGTATAGGAGGGGGCCATACCGGGGAGCTGTTTTTT
size: NA; V: TRBV7-9; J: TRBJ2-2; D: NA; CDR3: CASSFGVGELFF; DNA: TGTGCCAGCAGCTTCGGAGTGGGGGAGCTGTTTTTT
size: NA; V: TRBV19; J: TRBJ2-5; D: TRBD1; CDR3: CASSLSQGARETQYF; DNA: TGTGCCAGTAGTCTCTCCCAGGGGGCTAGAGAGACCCAGTACTTC
size: NA; V: TRBV6-5; J: TRBJ2-3; D: NA; CDR3: CASRDSTDTQYF; DNA: TGTGCCAGCAGGGACAGCACAGATACGCAGTATTTT
size: NA; V: TRBV10-3; J: TRBJ2-7; D: NA; CDR3: CAISDPGRLGDYEQYF; DNA: TGTGCCATCAGTGACCCCGGACGTCTGGGGGACTACGAGCAGTACTTC
size: NA; V: TRBV19; J: TRBJ1-1; D: TRBD1; CDR3: CASSTDRSQNTEAFF; DNA: TGTGCCAGTAGTACGGACAGGAGCCAAAACACTGAAGCTTTCTTT
size: once; V: TRBV4-2; J: TRBJ1-1; D: NA; CDR3: CASSTQGLVTEAFF; DNA: TGTGCCAGCAGCACACAGGGACTAGTGACTGAAGCTTTCTTT
size: once; V: TRBV5-1; J: TRBJ2-3; D: NA; CDR3: CASSLSGFTDTQYF; DNA: TGCGCCAGCAGCTTGTCGGGGTTCACAGATACGCAGTATTTT
size: once; V: TRBV7-2; J: TRBJ2-5; D: TRBD1; CDR3: CASSLGTGRQETQYF; DNA: TGTGCCAGCAGCTTAGGGACAGGGAGGCAAGAGACCCAGTACTTC
size: NA; V: TRBV27; J: TRBJ2-1; D: TRBD2; CDR3: CASSLSSPLAGGNNEQFF; DNA: TGTGCCAGCAGTTTATCGTCCCCTCTAGCGGGAGGCAACAATGAGCAGTTCTTC
size: NA; V: TRBV20-1; J: TRBJ1-5; D: NA; CDR3: CSASKGIGPQHF; DNA: TGCAGTGCTAGTAAGGGGATAGGGCCCCAGCATTTT
size: NA; V: TRBV18; J: TRBJ1-2; D: NA; CDR3: CASSPGQIISGYTF; DNA: TGTGCCAGCTCACCAGGTCAGATTATAAGTGGCTACACCTTC
size: NA; V: TRBV19; J: TRBJ1-4; D: NA; CDR3: CASTPGTDPWEKLFF; DNA: TGTGCCAGTACCCCCGGGACTGACCCTTGGGAAAAACTGTTTTTT
size: NA; V: TRBV9; J: TRBJ1-5; D: NA; CDR3: CASSVGGIQPQHF; DNA: TGTGCCAGCAGCGTAGGGGGGATTCAGCCCCAGCATTTT
size: NA; V: TRBV19; J: TRBJ1-5; D: NA; CDR3: CASSGATEGDQPQHF; DNA: TGTGCCAGTAGTGGGGCAACAGAGGGGGATCAGCCCCAGCATTTT
size: NA; V: TRBV27; J: TRBJ2-4; D: TRBD1; CDR3: CASSRTGQNIQYF; DNA: TGTGCCAGCAGTCGGACAGGCCAAAACATTCAGTACTTC
size: NA; V: TRBV19; J: TRBJ1-4; D: NA; CDR3: CASSRGEKLFF; DNA: TGTGCCAGTAGTAGAGGTGAAAAACTGTTTTTT
size: NA; V: TRBV30; J: TRBJ2-2; D: NA; CDR3: CAWSVPPARGAGELFF; DNA: TGTGCCTGGAGTGTTCCTCCGGCTAGAGGGGCCGGGGAGCTGTTTTTT
size: NA; V: TRBV7-8; J: TRBJ2-5; D: NA; CDR3: CASSFGIQETQYF; DNA: TGTGCCAGCAGCTTCGGGATCCAAGAGACCCAGTACTTC
size: NA; V: TRBV2; J: TRBJ1-1; D: TRBD1; CDR3: CASSLTGHTEAFF; DNA: TGTGCCAGCAGTTTGACAGGGCACACTGAAGCTTTCTTT
size: NA; V: TRBV7-6; J: TRBJ1-4; D: NA; CDR3: CASSLNTATNEKLFF; DNA: TGTGCCAGCAGCTTAAACACAGCAACTAATGAAAAACTGTTTTTT
size: NA; V: TRBV3-1/TRBV3-2; J: TRBJ2-3; D: NA; CDR3: CASSQGSGDTQYF; DNA: TGTGCCAGCAGCCAAGGGTCAGGAGATACGCAGTATTTT
size: NA; V: TRBV2; J: TRBJ1-3; D: NA; CDR3: CASSVQNSGNTIYF; DNA: TGTGCCAGCAGCGTACAAAACTCTGGAAACACCATATATTTT
size: NA; V: TRBV7-9; J: TRBJ1-1; D: NA; CDR3: CASSPQAINTEAFF; DNA: TGTGCCAGCAGCCCTCAGGCGATAAACACTGAAGCTTTCTTT
size: few; V: TRBV5-4; J: TRBJ1-2; D: NA; CDR3: CASSSFGGYTF; DNA: TGTGCCAGCAGCTCCTTCGGGGGCTACACCTTC
size: NA; V: TRBV12-3/TRBV12-4; J: TRBJ1-1; D: NA; CDR3: CASSLRGTTEAFF; DNA: TGTGCCAGCAGTTTAAGAGGGACCACTGAAGCTTTCTTT
size: NA; V: TRBV24-1; J: TRBJ2-7; D: NA; CDR3: CATSDLKGRSTGEQYF; DNA: TGTGCCACCAGTGATTTGAAGGGTAGGTCAACTGGCGAGCAGTACTTC
size: NA; V: TRBV30; J: TRBJ2-5; D: NA; CDR3: CAWSPAGRYQETQYF; DNA: TGTGCCTGGAGTCCGGCAGGAAGGTACCAAGAGACCCAGTACTTC
size: NA; V: TRBV19; J: TRBJ2-5; D: NA; CDR3: CASSRDGAAQSRAQYF; DNA: TGTGCCAGTAGCCGAGACGGGGCAGCCCAGTCCCGGGCCCAGTACTTC
size: once; V: TRBV13; J: TRBJ2-2; D: NA; CDR3: CASSIFRGTPYGGELFF; DNA: TGTGCCAGCAGCATCTTCCGCGGGACACCGTACGGCGGGGAGCTGTTTTTT